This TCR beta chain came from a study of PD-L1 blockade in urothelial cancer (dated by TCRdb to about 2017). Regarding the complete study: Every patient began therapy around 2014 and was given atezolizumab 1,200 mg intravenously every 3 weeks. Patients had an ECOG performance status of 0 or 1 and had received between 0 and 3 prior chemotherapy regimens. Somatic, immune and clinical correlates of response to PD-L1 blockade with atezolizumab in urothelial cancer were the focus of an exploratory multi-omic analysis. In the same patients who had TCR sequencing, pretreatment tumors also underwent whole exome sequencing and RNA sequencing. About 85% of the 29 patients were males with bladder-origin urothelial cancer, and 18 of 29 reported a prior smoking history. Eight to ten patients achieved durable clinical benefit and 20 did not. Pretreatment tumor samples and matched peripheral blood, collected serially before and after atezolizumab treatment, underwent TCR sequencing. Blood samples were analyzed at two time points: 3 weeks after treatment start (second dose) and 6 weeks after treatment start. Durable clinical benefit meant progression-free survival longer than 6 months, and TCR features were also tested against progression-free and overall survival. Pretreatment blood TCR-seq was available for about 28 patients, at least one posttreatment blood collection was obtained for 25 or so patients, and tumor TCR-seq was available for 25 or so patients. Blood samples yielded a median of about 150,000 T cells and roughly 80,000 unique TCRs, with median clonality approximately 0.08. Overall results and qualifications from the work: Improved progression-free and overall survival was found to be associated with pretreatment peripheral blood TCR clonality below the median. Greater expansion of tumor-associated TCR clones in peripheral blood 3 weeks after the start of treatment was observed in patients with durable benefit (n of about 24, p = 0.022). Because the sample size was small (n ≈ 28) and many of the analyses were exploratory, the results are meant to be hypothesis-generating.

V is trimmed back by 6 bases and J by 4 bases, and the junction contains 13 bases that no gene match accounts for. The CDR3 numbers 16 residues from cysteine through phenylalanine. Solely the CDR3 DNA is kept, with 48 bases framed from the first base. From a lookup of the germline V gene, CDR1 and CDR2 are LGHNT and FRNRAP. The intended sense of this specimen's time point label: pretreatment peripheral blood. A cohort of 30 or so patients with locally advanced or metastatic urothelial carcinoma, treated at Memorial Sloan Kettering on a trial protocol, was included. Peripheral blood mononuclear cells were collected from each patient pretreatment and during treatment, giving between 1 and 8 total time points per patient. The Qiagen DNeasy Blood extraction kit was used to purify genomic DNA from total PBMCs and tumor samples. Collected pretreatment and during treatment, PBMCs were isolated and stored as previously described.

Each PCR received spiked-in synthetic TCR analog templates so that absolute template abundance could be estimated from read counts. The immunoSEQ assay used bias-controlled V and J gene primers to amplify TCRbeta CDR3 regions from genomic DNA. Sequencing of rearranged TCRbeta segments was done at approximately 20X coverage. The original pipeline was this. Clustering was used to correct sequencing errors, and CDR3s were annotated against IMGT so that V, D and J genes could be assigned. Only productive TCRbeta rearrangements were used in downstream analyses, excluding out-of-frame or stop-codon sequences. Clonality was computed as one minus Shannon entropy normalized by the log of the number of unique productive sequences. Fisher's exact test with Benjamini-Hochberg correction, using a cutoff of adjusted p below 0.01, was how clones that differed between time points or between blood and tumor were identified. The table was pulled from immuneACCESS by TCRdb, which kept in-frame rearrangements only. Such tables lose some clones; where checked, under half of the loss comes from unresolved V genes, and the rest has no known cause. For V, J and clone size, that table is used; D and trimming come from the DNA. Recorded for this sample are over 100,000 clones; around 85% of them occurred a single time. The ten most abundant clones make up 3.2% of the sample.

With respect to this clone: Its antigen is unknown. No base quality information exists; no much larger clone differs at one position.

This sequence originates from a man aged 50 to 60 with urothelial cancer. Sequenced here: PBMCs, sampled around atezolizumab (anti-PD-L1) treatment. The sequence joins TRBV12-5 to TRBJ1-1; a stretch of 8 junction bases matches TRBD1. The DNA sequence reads TGTGCTAGTGGAGAATCCAGGGGGCGGTTAATCACTGAAGCTTTCTTT. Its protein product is CASGESRGRLITEAFF. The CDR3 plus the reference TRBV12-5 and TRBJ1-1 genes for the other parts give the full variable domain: DARVTQTPRHKVTEMGQEVTMRCQPILGHNTVFWYRQTMMQGLELLAYFRNRAPLDDSGMPKDRFSAEMPDATLATLKIQPSEPRDSAVYFCASGESRGRLITEAFFGQGTRLTVV.